The 6 T cell receptor beta chains listed next were all sequenced from one sample in a study of blood T cell repertoires in COVID-19. The repertoire was sequenced with immunoSEQ multiplex PCR; TCRdb's copy has only in-frame clones and lacks some. The sample contains roughly 160,000 clones, approximately 88% of which appear only once. Source material: peripheral blood. These receptors were obtained from a woman aged 60 to 75 with acute or convalescent COVID-19.

This rearrangement joins TRBV3-1 (or the pseudogene TRBV3-2) to TRBJ1-1; D remains unclear. V lost 1 base and J 6 bases, leaving 9 bases between the germline ends. Germline V gene data show CDR1 as LGHDT and CDR2 as YNNKEL (reference sequence). The CDR3 covers 13 residues. CDR3 residues: CASSQAEGPEAFF. CDR3 DNA sequence: TGTGCCAGCAGCCAAGCGGAGGGCCCTGAAGCTTTCTTT.

The genes are TRBV10-2 and TRBJ1-1; a possible D gene is TRBD1 (5 bases). Between the trimmed V and J ends, which lost 0 bases and 0 bases, there was a span of 14 bases. The CDR3 length is 17 residues. CDR1 WSHSY and CDR2 SAAADI come from the germline V gene. The CDR3 DNA reads as TGCGCCAGCAGTGAGTCGGCGTCAGGGTTTATGAACACTGAAGCTTTCTTT. Translated, it gives CASSESASGFMNTEAFF.

The genes are TRBV25-1 and TRBJ2-2; perhaps TRBD1 as D (5 bases). Germline V gives CDR1 MGHDK, CDR2 SYGVNS. V was cut by 4 bases and J by 1 base, with 7 bases left in between. The CDR3 has 14 residues. In DNA, the CDR3 is TGTGCCAGCAGTGTGCAGGGGAACACCGGGGAGCTGTTTTTT. Translation: CASSVQGNTGELFF. The full variable domain, with the rest looked up from reference TRBV25-1 and TRBJ2-2, is EADIYQTPRYLVIGTGKKITLECSQTMGHDKMYWYQQDPGMELHLIHYSYGVNSTEKGDLSSESTVSRIRTEHFPLTLESARPSHTSQYLCASSVQGNTGELFFGEGSRLTVL.

This chain links TRBV19 with TRBJ1-2; 12 bases match TRBD1. Germline V gene lookup returns CDR1 LNHDA and CDR2 SQIVND (reference sequence). V shed 3 bases, J shed 3 bases, and the junction held 2 bases outside the gene matches. The CDR3 loop spans 15 amino acids. The CDR3 nucleotides are TGTGCCAGTAGTATGGGACAGGGGGCGGACTATGGCTACACCTTC. Translated, it gives CASSMGQGADYGYTF.

CDR3 nucleotides: TGTGCCAGCAGCCCGGGTCCCGGGACAGGGTACGAGCAGTACTTC. Translated, it gives CASSPGPGTGYEQYF. This chain links TRBV16 with TRBJ2-7; 9 bases are a match to TRBD1. This CDR3 is 15 amino acids long. CDR1 and CDR2 (germline): KGHSY, FQNENV. Trimming removed 4 bases from V and 4 bases from J; junction bases left unmatched: 8.

The chain is built from TRBV6-6 and TRBJ2-7; no definite D call. The CDR3 loop spans 13 amino acids. V lost 3 bases and J lost 7, with 13 bases in between. Germline CDR1 and CDR2: MNHNY and SVGAGI (reference sequence). CDR3: CASSYNPGGEQYF. The CDR3 DNA reads as TGTGCCAGCAGTTATAATCCGGGTGGGGAGCAGTACTTC.